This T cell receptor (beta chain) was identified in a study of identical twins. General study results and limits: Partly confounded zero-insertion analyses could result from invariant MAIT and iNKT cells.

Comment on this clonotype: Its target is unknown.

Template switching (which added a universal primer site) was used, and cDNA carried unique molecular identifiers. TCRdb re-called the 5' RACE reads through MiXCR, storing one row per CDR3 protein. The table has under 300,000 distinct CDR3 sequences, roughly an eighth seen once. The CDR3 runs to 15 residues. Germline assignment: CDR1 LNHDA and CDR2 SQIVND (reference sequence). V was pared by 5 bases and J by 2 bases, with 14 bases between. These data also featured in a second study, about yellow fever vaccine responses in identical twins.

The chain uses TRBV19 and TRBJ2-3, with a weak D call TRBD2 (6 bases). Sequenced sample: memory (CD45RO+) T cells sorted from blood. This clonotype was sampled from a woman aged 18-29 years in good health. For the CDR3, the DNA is TGTGCCAGTAGTCTTGGGAGGCGGGACACAGATACGCAGTATTTT. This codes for CASSLGRRDTDTQYF. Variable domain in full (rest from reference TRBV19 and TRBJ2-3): DGGITQSPKYLFRKEGQNVTLSCEQNLNHDAMYWYRQDPGQGLRLIYYSQIVNDFQKGDIAEGYSVSREKKESFPLTVTSAQKNPTAFYLCASSLGRRDTDTQYFGPGTRLTVL.